This passage covers 2 T cell receptor beta chains from one sample sequenced in a study of T-cell reconstitution after alpha-beta-depleted transplantation in children. The TCRbeta library was prepared with unique molecular identifiers. MiXCR, applied by TCRdb to the PCR reads, yields one record per CDR3 protein. Among hundreds of thousands of distinct CDR3 sequences listed, about 12% were seen once. Sequencing was performed on PBMCs from the stem cell graft donor, taken from the stem cell graft. The receptors were sampled from a human donor who donated a stem cell graft to a child with combined immunodeficiency.

This clonotype was seen a few times. V and J are TRBV5-1 and TRBJ1-3; D call uncertain. Trimming shortened V by 0 bases and J by 0 bases, and 13 bases separated the two germline ends. The CDR3 contains 17 residues. Germline CDR1 reads SGHRS; CDR2 reads YFSETQ. CDR3: CASSLAGKTSSGNTIYF. The CDR3 DNA reads TGCGCCAGCAGCTTGGCGGGCAAAACCAGCTCTGGAAACACCATATATTTT.

This clonotype was detected many times. The rearrangement uses TRBV5-6 and TRBJ2-7, with no clear D. Per the germline V gene, CDR1 is SGHDT and CDR2 is YYEEEE. The CDR3 is made up of 15 amino acids. Trimming left V 4 bases short and J 6 bases short, with 20 bases between. The CDR3 coding sequence is TGTGCCAGCAGCAACTCAGGACGGACCTATGGCGAGCAGTACTTC. Residues: CASSNSGRTYGEQYF.